These 27 T cell receptor beta chains came from one sample sequenced in a study of identical twins. TCRdb ran MiXCR on the 5' RACE reads and lists one entry per CDR3 protein. Of 460,000 or so distinct CDR3 sequences in the sample, over 12% were seen once. The same data also went into a second study, on yellow fever vaccine responses in identical twins.

The sequenced sample was CD4+ T cells sorted from blood. Receptors were obtained from a woman aged 18 to 35 in good health.

The table lists this clonotype with a few counts. The chain employs TRBV4-2 and TRBJ2-7; TRBD2 aligns across 10 bases. V was pared by 0 bases and J by 0 bases, with 5 bases of the junction left unmatched. The CDR3 totals 17 residues. Germline V gene lookup returns CDR1 LGHNA and CDR2 YNFKEQ. For the CDR3, the DNA is TGTGCCAGCAGCCAAGAGGTAGCGGGGGGTTACTCCTACGAGCAGTACTTC. It codes for CASSQEVAGGYSYEQYF.

There are a few counts of this clonotype. This chain joins TRBV10-3 and TRBJ2-2; TRBD1 or TRBD2 may be the D gene (6 bases each). Germline-derived CDR1 and CDR2 are ENHRY and SYGVKD. This CDR3 comprises 14 residues. The ends were cut back, 8 bases at V and 1 base at J, with 11 bases in the middle. The CDR3: CAIGGLMNTGELFF. For the CDR3, the DNA is TGTGCCATCGGGGGGCTCATGAACACCGGGGAGCTGTTTTTT.

The V gene is TRBV6-4, the J gene TRBJ1-2, with a possible D match to TRBD1 (6 bases). CDR1 is MRHNA and CDR2 is SNTAGT in the germline V gene. V shed 3 bases and J shed 2 bases, with 10 bases lying between them. The CDR3 runs to 14 residues. The CDR3 DNA reads as TGTGCCAGCAGTGAATACGGACAGAACTATGGCTACACCTTC. As protein: CASSEYGQNYGYTF.

This chain connects TRBV20-1 to TRBJ2-1, with a possible D match to TRBD2 (6 bases). V lost 6 bases and J lost 0, with 18 bases in between. Germline CDR1 DFQATT, CDR2 SNEGSKA (reference sequence). This CDR3 region has 16 residues. CDR3 in amino acids: CSAKEGILSSYNEQFF. CDR3 in DNA: TGCAGTGCAAAGGAGGGGATCCTAAGCTCCTACAATGAGCAGTTCTTC.

The chain has TRBV2 and TRBJ2-7; D is perhaps TRBD2 (7 bases). Germline CDR1 SNHLY, CDR2 FYNNEI. Trimming pared 6 bases from V and 6 bases from J, leaving 15 bases between. This CDR3 region has 13 residues. The CDR3 here is CASSPWGGGEQYF. CDR3 coding DNA: TGTGCCAGCAGCCCATGGGGGGGCGGCGAGCAGTACTTC.

The chain joins TRBV10-2 to TRBJ2-1; possibly TRBD1 or TRBD2 for D (5 bases each). CDR3 length: 13 amino acids. Germline CDR1 is WSHSY and CDR2 is SAAADI. V lost 4 bases, J lost 12 bases, and 16 bases lay in between. As DNA, the CDR3 is TGCGCCAGCAGTGGAGTGGAGAGGGGCCCGCAGTTCTTC. Its protein is CASSGVERGPQFF.

The chain recombines TRBV7-9 with TRBJ2-3; TRBD2 matches at 7 bases. With V trimmed by 1 base and J by 2 bases, 9 bases remained unmatched. From germline, CDR1 is SEHNR and CDR2 FQNEAQ (reference sequence). The CDR3 spans 17 residues. The CDR3 region is CASSLGRAGAPTDTQYF. As DNA, the CDR3 is TGTGCCAGCAGCTTAGGGCGGGCGGGAGCGCCCACAGATACGCAGTATTTT.

This clonotype was seen repeatedly, ten times or more. The rearrangement links TRBV14 to TRBJ2-1; tentatively, D is TRBD1 or TRBD2 (5 bases each). CDR3 length equals 14 residues. Per germline, CDR1 SGHDN and CDR2 FVKESK. Between the trimmed V and J ends, which lost 6 bases and 10 bases, there was a span of 19 bases. The CDR3 protein is CASRGRGIGIEQFF. CDR3 DNA sequence: TGTGCCAGCAGAGGTCGGGGCATAGGAATCGAGCAGTTCTTC.

This rearrangement joins TRBV11-2 to TRBJ2-7; TRBD2 agrees at 13 bases. Germline V gene lookup returns CDR1 SGHAT and CDR2 FQNNGV. The CDR3 spans 15 residues. Trimming at V came to 3 bases and at J to 6 bases, leaving 5 bases not matched to a gene. The CDR3 protein is CASSFRLAGGGEQYF. For the CDR3, the DNA is TGTGCCAGCAGCTTCCGACTAGCGGGAGGTGGCGAGCAGTACTTC.

The V call is TRBV6-1, the J call TRBJ2-7; 8 bases map to TRBD1. The J segment lost 7 bases and the V segment lost 6 bases, leaving 11 bases of the junction unmatched. This CDR3 has 14 residues. Germline V gene data show CDR1 as MNHNS and CDR2 as SASEGT. CDR3 residues: CASRIGQGEGEQYF. CDR3 DNA: TGTGCCAGCAGAATCGGACAGGGAGAAGGGGAGCAGTACTTC.

V is TRBV2 and J is TRBJ2-7; 8 nucleotides align to TRBD2. V trimming: 6 bases; J trimming: 0 bases; junction bases outside the gene matches: 7. The length of the CDR3 is 15 residues. Per germline, CDR1 SNHLY and CDR2 FYNNEI. CDR3 amino acids: CASRKERETSYEQYF. Written as DNA, the CDR3 is TGTGCCAGCAGGAAAGAGCGGGAGACCTCCTACGAGCAGTACTTC.

In DNA form, the CDR3 reads TGCGCCAGCAGCCAAGATGTCGGCGGGGTCCAAGAGACCCAGTACTTC. This encodes CASSQDVGGVQETQYF. The rearrangement links TRBV4-3 to TRBJ2-5, with TRBD2 as a possible D gene (6 bases). This CDR3 has 16 amino acids. The germline V and J ends were trimmed by 0 bases and 1 base, with 12 bases remaining between them. Germline CDR1 and CDR2: LGHNA and YSLEER.

The chain combines TRBV7-9 with TRBJ2-1; 10 bases fit TRBD1. The germline gives CDR1 SEHNR, CDR2 FQNEAQ (reference sequence). V was pared by 1 base and J by 8 bases, with 8 bases of the junction left unmatched. This CDR3 is 16 amino acids long. The CDR3 coding sequence is TGTGCCAGCAGCTTAGAGGTCGTGACAGGGGGCCATGAGCAGTTCTTC. Its protein is CASSLEVVTGGHEQFF.

The rearrangement links TRBV18 to TRBJ2-4; 10 nucleotides agree with TRBD2. Looked up from germline, CDR1 is KGHSH and CDR2 is LQKENI. The V gene end was trimmed by 1 base and the J gene end by 7 bases; junction bases not matched to a gene: 10. CDR3 length: 17 amino acids. As DNA, the CDR3 is TGTGCCAGCTCACCACTTCCCGGGACTAGCGCCCGGAACATTCAGTACTTC. The encoded protein is CASSPLPGTSARNIQYF. The full variable domain, rest sourced from reference TRBV18 and TRBJ2-4, is NAGVMQNPRHLVRRRGQEARLRCSPMKGHSHVYWYRQLPEEGLKFMVYLQKENIIDESGMPKERFSAEFPKEGPSILRIQQVVRGDSAAYFCASSPLPGTSARNIQYFGAGTRLSVL.

In this sample, this clonotype turned up many times. V and J are TRBV7-9 and TRBJ2-1; a possible D gene is TRBD1 (6 bases). The CDR3 contains 14 residues. CDR1 is SEHNR, CDR2 FQNEAQ, per germline (reference sequence). The V and J ends lost 3 bases and 0 bases respectively, with 6 bases between them. In DNA form, the CDR3 reads TGTGCCAGCAGCTTGGGACACTCCTACAATGAGCAGTTCTTC. Amino acids: CASSLGHSYNEQFF.

This clonotype was detected only a few times. The CDR3 bases are TGTGCCAGCTGCTTGGCTAGCCCGAGCACAGATACGCAGTATTTT. This translates into CASCLASPSTDTQYF. V is TRBV27 and J is TRBJ2-3, with a weak D call TRBD2 (5 bases). Germline loops: CDR1 MNHEY, CDR2 SMNVEV (reference sequence). V was cut by 8 bases and J by 0 bases, with 15 bases left in between. The CDR3 covers 15 residues.

J is TRBJ2-7 and V is TRBV18; 10 bases align to TRBD1. The CDR3 runs to 16 residues. V lost 4 bases, J lost 1 base, and 7 bases stayed unmatched. Germline V gene data show CDR1 as KGHSH and CDR2 as LQKENI. The DNA for the CDR3 is TGTGCCAGCTCACTGGGGGGACAGGGGCTTTCCTACGAGCAGTACTTC. It codes for CASSLGGQGLSYEQYF.

The rearrangement joins TRBV6-5 to TRBJ2-7; maybe TRBD1 (6 bases). The germline CDR1 and CDR2 sequences are MNHEY and SVGAGI. The CDR3 sequence is 16 residues long. The V gene lost 4 bases and the J gene lost 2 bases, with 18 bases spanning the gap. This chain's CDR3 is CASSFDPTGLTYEQYF. As DNA, the CDR3 is TGTGCCAGCAGTTTTGATCCGACAGGTTTAACCTACGAGCAGTACTTC.

This clonotype has only a few counts. The rearrangement links TRBV4-3 to TRBJ2-3; 7 positions match TRBD2. Germline-derived CDR1 and CDR2 are LGHNA and YSLEER. V was clipped by 1 base and J by 4 bases; unmatched bases: 14. The CDR3 covers 18 residues. CDR3 bases: TGCGCCAGCAGCCAAGGAAGGGGAGTCGCGGGAGTGGCAGATACGCAGTATTTT. Its protein product is CASSQGRGVAGVADTQYF.

The chain uses TRBV9 and TRBJ2-1; 10 positions agree with TRBD2. The CDR3 is 17 residues long. J was trimmed by 7 bases and V by 0 bases; bases with no gene match: 10. Germline V gene lookup returns CDR1 SGDLS and CDR2 YYNGEE. The CDR3: CASSVGGTSGMRNEQFF. In DNA form, the CDR3 reads TGTGCCAGCAGCGTAGGAGGCACTAGCGGGATGCGAAATGAGCAGTTCTTC.

This chain connects TRBV14 to TRBJ2-2; D is unclear. The CDR3 is made up of 16 amino acids. Germline-derived CDR1 and CDR2 are SGHDN and FVKESK. Trimming took 0 bases from V and 0 from J, leaving 8 bases between them. CDR3 bases: TGTGCCAGCAGCCAAGACCTTTTCGCGAACACCGGGGAGCTGTTTTTT. Amino acid sequence: CASSQDLFANTGELFF.

This clonotype has just a few counts. The chain employs TRBV24-1 and TRBJ2-3; D is perhaps TRBD1 (5 bases). The CDR3 runs 11 residues. Between the trimmed V and J ends, which lost 9 bases and 5 bases, there was a span of 8 bases. Germline V CDR1 and CDR2: KGHDR, SFDVKD. The CDR3 region is CATGQGDTQYF. In DNA, the CDR3 is TGTGCCACCGGGCAGGGAGATACGCAGTATTTT.

As for this clonotype: A read error may produce the germline difference seen at one junction end. This chain uses TRBV7-7 with TRBJ2-2; the D gene is possibly TRBD2 (6 bases). CDR1 is SSHAT and CDR2 is FNYEAQ in the germline V gene (reference sequence). The CDR3 is 18 residues long. Written as DNA, the CDR3 is TGTGCTAGCAGCTCTCCTGGGCCGGGACTCTCAAACACCGGGGAGCTGTTTTTT. Protein sequence: CASSSPGPGLSNTGELFF.

This clonotype has more than one count but fewer than ten. This chain connects TRBV6-5 to TRBJ1-4; 9 bases fit TRBD1. Germline V lookup: CDR1 MNHEY, CDR2 SVGAGI. The CDR3 covers 19 residues. The V and J ends lost 2 bases and 4 bases, in that order; junction bases with no gene match: 14. DNA for the CDR3: TGTGCCAGCAGTTACCTTCGACCCGGGACAGGGTTCGGTAATGAAAAACTGTTTTTT. It translates to CASSYLRPGTGFGNEKLFF.

The chain couples TRBV4-3 to TRBJ2-7; 7 bases map to TRBD1. The CDR3 extends over 14 amino acids. J lost 4 bases, V lost 4 bases, and 7 bases had no gene match. Germline CDR1 reads LGHNA; CDR2 reads YSLEER. The CDR3 nucleotides are TGCGCCAGCAGCCGAGGGACAGATAATTACGAGCAGTACTTC. It is translated as CASSRGTDNYEQYF.

This sequence joins TRBV18 and TRBJ2-2; 8 nucleotides agree with TRBD1. Germline-derived CDR1 and CDR2 are KGHSH and LQKENI. This CDR3 contains 15 residues. Unmatched junction bases numbered 5, after V lost 8 bases and J lost 0 bases. The CDR3 region has the DNA TGTGCCAGCGCAACGGACAGGGCGAACACCGGGGAGCTGTTTTTT. This gives the protein CASATDRANTGELFF.

This clonotype was counted between two and nine times. The J gene is TRBJ1-3, the V gene TRBV7-9, with D unresolved. Between the trimmed V and J ends, which lost 3 bases and 0 bases, there was a span of 12 bases. The germline gives CDR1 SEHNR, CDR2 FQNEAQ (reference sequence). This CDR3 spans 16 amino acids. The CDR3 DNA reads as TGTGCCAGCAGCTTCTGGACCGCCAACTCTGGAAACACCATATATTTT. Translation: CASSFWTANSGNTIYF.